This T cell receptor (beta chain) emerged from a study of identical twins. TCRdb re-called the 5' RACE reads with MiXCR, one entry per CDR3 protein. This sample has 690,000 or so distinct CDR3 sequences, with 8.6% found just once. General study points: Insertions were fewer in abundant cord blood beta clonotypes, whereas memory repertoires showed none of this pattern.

The CDR3 extends over 14 amino acids. With 4 bases removed from V and 3 bases from J, the gap between germline ends came to 14 bases. Germline V lookup: CDR1 SGHRS, CDR2 YFSETQ. Worth noting for this clonotype: Its antigen is unidentified.

A further study also used this sample, focusing on yellow fever vaccine responses in identical twins.

Source material: PBMCs. The chain recombines TRBV5-1 with TRBJ2-7; D ambiguous. The sequence was collected from a woman aged 18-29 years in good health. The CDR3 DNA follows: TGCGCCAGCAGCACTCGGACCCCCAGCTACGAGCAGTACTTC. This gives the protein CASSTRTPSYEQYF.